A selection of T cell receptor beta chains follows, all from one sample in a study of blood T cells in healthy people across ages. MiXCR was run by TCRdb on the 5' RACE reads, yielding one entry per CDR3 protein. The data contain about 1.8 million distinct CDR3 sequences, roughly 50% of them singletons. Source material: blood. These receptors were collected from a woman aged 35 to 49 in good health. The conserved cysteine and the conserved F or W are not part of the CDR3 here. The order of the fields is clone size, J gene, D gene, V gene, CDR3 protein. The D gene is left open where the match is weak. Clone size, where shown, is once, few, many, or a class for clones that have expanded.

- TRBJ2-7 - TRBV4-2 ASSQGAPVNSDEQY
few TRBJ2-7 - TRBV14 ASSQDRPYSYEQY
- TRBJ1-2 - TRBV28 ASSVIWEHGYT
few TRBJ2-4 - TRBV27 ASTELAKNIQY
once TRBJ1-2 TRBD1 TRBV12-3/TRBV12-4 ASSFFSRGQGAEGYT
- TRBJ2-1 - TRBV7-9 ASSLSRIDEQF
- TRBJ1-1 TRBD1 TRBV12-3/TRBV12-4 ASSPKQGEDEAF
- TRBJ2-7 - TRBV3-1 ASSLTGITYEQY
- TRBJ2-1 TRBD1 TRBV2 ASRETGTGVANEQF
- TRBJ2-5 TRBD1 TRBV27 ASSLFGTGGWKTQY
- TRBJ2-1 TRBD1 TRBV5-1 ASSSPGQGSDEQF
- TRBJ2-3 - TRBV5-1 ASSSSTATDTQY
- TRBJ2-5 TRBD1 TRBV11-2 ASSQMGQGRGETQY
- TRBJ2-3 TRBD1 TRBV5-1 ASSSGQVGTDTQY
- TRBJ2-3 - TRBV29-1 SVGLGTDMQY
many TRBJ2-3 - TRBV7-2 ASSLSYSGGGSTDTQY
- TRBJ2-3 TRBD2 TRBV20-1 SASSWQAGTADTQY
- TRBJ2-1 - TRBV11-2 ASSPAFRSHNEQF
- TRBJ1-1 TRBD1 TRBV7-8 ASCFSQGMNTEAF
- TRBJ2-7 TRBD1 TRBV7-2 ASSVEQGNEQY
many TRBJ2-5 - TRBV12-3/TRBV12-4 ASSPDPQETQY
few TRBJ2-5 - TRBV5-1 ASSLGHPTGTQY
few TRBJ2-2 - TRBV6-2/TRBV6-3 ASSPPGELF
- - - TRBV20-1 SARDISYNEQY
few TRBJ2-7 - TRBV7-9 ASSQGGTSSYEQY
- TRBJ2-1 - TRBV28 ASSFPGSYNKQF
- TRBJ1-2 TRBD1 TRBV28 ASGLTGPKNYGYT
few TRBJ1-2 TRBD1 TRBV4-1 ASSQEGQGHAGYT
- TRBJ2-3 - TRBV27 ASTRAPGFTDTQY
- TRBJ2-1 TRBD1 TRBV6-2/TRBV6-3 ASSPQGAFNEQF
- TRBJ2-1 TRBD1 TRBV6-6 ASSYSRTGYNEQF
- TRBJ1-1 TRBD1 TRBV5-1 ASTGQVNTEAF
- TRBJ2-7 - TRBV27 ASSLKGLEY
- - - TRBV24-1 ATSPPGSYAVEQY
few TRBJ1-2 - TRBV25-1 ASSDPATYYGYT
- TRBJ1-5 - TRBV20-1 SATRPISNQPQH
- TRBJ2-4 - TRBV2 ASSEDGVAKNIQY
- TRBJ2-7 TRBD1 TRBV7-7 ASSPGTGRCEQY
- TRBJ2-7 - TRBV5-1 ASHPGETYEQY
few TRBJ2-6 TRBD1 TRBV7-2 ASSMDRDIPGANVLT
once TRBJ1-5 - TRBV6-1 AGSEVVTQH
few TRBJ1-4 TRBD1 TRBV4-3 ASSQSPGQTNEKLF
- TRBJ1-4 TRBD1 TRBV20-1 SASPGGQGVEKLF
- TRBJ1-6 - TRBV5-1 ASSPVTDNSPLH
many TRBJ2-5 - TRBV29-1 SVAGSGQETQY
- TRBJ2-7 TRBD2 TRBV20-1 SARPLLLAGVPHEQY
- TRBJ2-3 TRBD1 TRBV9 ASSVTGATSTDTQY
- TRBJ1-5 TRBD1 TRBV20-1 SARKGTGANQPQH
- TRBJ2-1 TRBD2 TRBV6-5 ASSSVTSGGAEQF
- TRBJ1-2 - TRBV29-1 SVLREPNYGYT
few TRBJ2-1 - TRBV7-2 ASSRAPGTTGNEQF
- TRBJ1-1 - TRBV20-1 SARGGQAGTEAF
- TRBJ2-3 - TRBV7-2 ASSPRIPGDTDTQY
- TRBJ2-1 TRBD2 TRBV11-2 ASSLDMRGGRNEQF
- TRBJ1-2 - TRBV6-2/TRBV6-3 ASSYEGGQSTYGYT
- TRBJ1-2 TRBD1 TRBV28 ASSSQIQGSHGYT
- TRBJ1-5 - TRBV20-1 SASTSYSNQPQH